These 32 T cell receptor beta chains were sequenced from one sample in a study of prognosis after radiotherapy for stage I lung cancer. Researchers used two-round multiplex PCR to amplify TCR beta CDR3 starting from genomic DNA. Used in first-round PCR were primers specific to each TRBV and TRBJ gene. TCRdb analysed the multiplex PCR reads with MiXCR anew, one entry per CDR3 protein. The data contain over 12,000 distinct CDR3 sequences, 55% to 65% of them singletons. Sequencing used PBMCs, obtained before or after stereotactic body radiation therapy (not recorded which). The receptors derive from a donor of 50 years or more with non-small cell lung cancer.

This chain joins TRBV6-1 and TRBJ2-7, with 12 bases matching TRBD2. V shed 11 bases, J shed 5 bases, and the junction held 7 bases outside the gene matches. Looked up from germline, CDR1 is MNHNS and CDR2 is SASEGT. The CDR3 extends over 13 amino acids. CDR3 amino acids: CASTSGRTNEQYF. CDR3 nucleotides: TGTGCCTCAACTAGCGGGAGGACCAACGAGCAGTACTTC.

Sample share makes this clonotype medium-sized. The V gene is TRBV11-2, the J gene TRBJ2-1; D call uncertain. The CDR3 spans 14 residues. With 1 base removed from V and 6 bases from J, the gap between germline ends came to 10 bases. The germline CDR1 and CDR2 sequences are SGHAT and FQNNGV. CDR3 in amino acids: CASSLGSASNEQFF. CDR3 nucleotide sequence: TGTGCCAGCAGCTTAGGGTCTGCGTCCAATGAGCAGTTCTTC.

This clonotype has ten or more counts. The V call is TRBV28, the J call TRBJ2-3; 7 bases agree with TRBD1. V gave up 9 bases and J gave up 5 bases; unmatched junction bases: 14. Germline V gene data show CDR1 as MDHEN and CDR2 as SYDVKM. CDR3 length: 15 residues. The DNA of the CDR3 is TGTGCCAGTCCCCCCCGACAGGGTGATAGAGATACGCAGTATTTT. Amino acid sequence: CASPPRQGDRDTQYF.

Written as DNA, the CDR3 is TGTGCCAGCAGTTACTCCGGGGGTGAGCAGTTCTTC. Translating gives CASSYSGGEQFF. The chain is built from TRBV6-2 or TRBV6-3 and TRBJ2-1, with D perhaps TRBD2 (6 bases). Germline V gives CDR1 MNHEY, CDR2 SVGEGT. Between the trimmed V and J ends, which lost 0 bases and 9 bases, there was a span of 6 bases. CDR3 length equals 12 residues.

V usage is TRBV28 and J usage is TRBJ2-7; D ambiguous. The CDR3 totals 14 residues. V dropped 6 bases and J dropped 4 bases, with 16 bases sitting between them. CDR1 and CDR2 (germline): MDHEN, SYDVKM. CDR3 residues: CASRSSGSTYEQYF. DNA for the CDR3: TGTGCCAGCAGATCCTCCGGGTCGACTTACGAGCAGTACTTC.

On this clonotype itself: This probably arose from a read error, given a far larger clone one base away. The V and J genes are TRBV6-4 and TRBJ1-2; D remains ambiguous. The germline CDR1 and CDR2 sequences are MRHNA and SNTAGT. The CDR3 is 13 residues long. The V gene lost 4 bases and the J gene lost 2 bases, with 8 bases spanning the gap. CDR3 sequence: CASSAGENYGYTF. The CDR3 DNA sequence: TGTGCCAGCAGTGCCGGGGAGAACTATGGCTACACCTTC.

By share, this clonotype counts as medium-sized (0.01 to 0.1%). The CDR3 is CASSLTSGSYNEQFF. The CDR3 region has the DNA TGCGCCAGCAGCTTGACTAGCGGCTCCTACAATGAGCAGTTCTTC. V and J are TRBV5-1 and TRBJ2-1; TRBD2 aligns across 8 bases. The CDR3 spans 15 residues. Germline V gives CDR1 SGHRS, CDR2 YFSETQ. The V gene end was trimmed by 1 base and the J gene end by 0 bases; junction bases not matched to a gene: 0. Filled out from reference TRBV5-1 and TRBJ2-1, the complete variable domain reads KAGVTQTPRYLIKTRGQQVTLSCSPISGHRSVSWYQQTPGQGLQFLFEYFSETQRNKGNFPGRFSGRQFSNSRSEMNVSTLELGDSALYLCASSLTSGSYNEQFFGPGTRLTVL.

This clonotype counts as medium-sized. The V and J genes are TRBV24-1 and TRBJ2-2, with no clear D. Germline CDR1 reads KGHDR; CDR2 reads SFDVKD. Between the trimmed V and J ends, which lost 6 bases and 0 bases, there was a span of 10 bases. CDR3 length: 15 residues. CDR3 sequence reads: CATSRVSANTGELFF. In DNA form, the CDR3 reads TGTGCCACCAGTCGTGTCAGCGCGAACACCGGGGAGCTGTTTTTT.

This chain joins TRBV19 and TRBJ1-4; D is undetermined. V lost 8 bases and J lost 7, with 11 bases in between. Germline CDR1 LNHDA, CDR2 SQIVND (reference sequence). This CDR3 is built from 12 residues. As DNA, the CDR3 is TGTGCCAGTGACACAAACGGTGAAAAACTGTTTTTT. Translating it yields CASDTNGEKLFF.

This clonotype rates as medium-sized. The chain is built from TRBV4-1 and TRBJ2-7; the match to TRBD1 covers 9 bases. Germline V CDR1 and CDR2: MGHRA, YSYEKL. CDR3 size: 15 residues. V gave up 2 bases and J gave up 5 bases; unmatched junction bases: 7. CDR3 loop: CASSQPRTGDNEQYF. In DNA, the CDR3 is TGCGCCAGCAGCCAACCCAGGACAGGGGACAACGAGCAGTACTTC.

Many counts were recorded for this clonotype. V is TRBV6-2 or TRBV6-3 and J is TRBJ2-1; D remains unclear. CDR1 MNHEY and CDR2 SVGEGT come from the germline V gene. This CDR3 comprises 13 residues. The V gene lost 3 bases and the J gene lost 7 bases, with 10 bases spanning the gap. CDR3 in amino acids: CASSYSAENEQFF. The CDR3 DNA sequence: TGTGCCAGCAGTTATAGTGCAGAGAATGAGCAGTTCTTC.

The rearrangement uses TRBV6-4 and TRBJ2-7; 7 bases are shared with TRBD2. With 5 bases clipped from V and 4 bases from J, the junction kept 14 bases outside the gene matches. Germline V gene sequence: CDR1 MRHNA, CDR2 SNTAGT. This CDR3 region has 16 residues. The CDR3 DNA follows: TGTGCCAGCAGTTACCTACCTACCGGAGCGGGATACGAGCAGTACTTC. Translation: CASSYLPTGAGYEQYF.

Written as DNA, the CDR3 is TGTGCCAGCAGTGACCTAAGAAGCTATGAGCAGTTCTTC. It is translated as CASSDLRSYEQFF. This chain uses TRBV6-1 with TRBJ2-1; no clear D gene. Trimming took 3 bases from V and 8 from J, leaving 11 bases between them. CDR3 length equals 13 residues. CDR1 is MNHNS, CDR2 SASEGT, per germline.

Details on this clonotype: It may be a read error: a sequence one base away is much more abundant. The chain recombines TRBV4-1 with TRBJ2-1, with 9 bases lining up with TRBD1. The CDR3 sequence is 16 residues long. In germline, CDR1 is MGHRA, CDR2 YSYEKL. The CDR3 here is CASSHEGQGPNNEQSF. In DNA, the CDR3 is TGCGCCAGCAGCCACGAAGGACAGGGGCCCAACAATGAGCAGTCCTTC.

In its sample, this clonotype was seen many times. A clone one base away is much larger, so this may be a read error. The chain combines TRBV19 with TRBJ2-5, with D uncertain. The V end was cut by 6 bases, the J end by 5 bases, with 10 bases between. This CDR3 has 12 residues. The germline gives CDR1 LNHDA, CDR2 SQIVND (reference sequence). As DNA, the CDR3 is TGTGCCAGTAGCTCTCGGACGGAGACCCAGTACTTC. It specifies CASSSRTETQYF.

A remark on this clonotype: One end of the junction fails to match germline, which may point to a read error. The chain recombines TRBV7-2 with TRBJ1-1; a possible D gene is TRBD1 (5 bases). This CDR3 is built from 13 residues. Germline V gives CDR1 SGHTA, CDR2 FQGNSA. CDR3 protein: CVSSLRGKCEAFF. The CDR3 nucleotides are TGTGTCAGCAGCTTAAGGGGTAAGTGTGAAGCTTTCTTT.

This clonotype was found a few times. The chain uses TRBV5-6 and TRBJ2-3; no reliable D call. The ends were cut back, 0 bases at V and 5 bases at J, with 13 bases in the middle. Per germline, CDR1 SGHDT and CDR2 YYEEEE. This CDR3 has 15 residues. The CDR3 region is CASSLASTGVDTQYF. The CDR3 region has the DNA TGTGCCAGCAGCTTGGCCAGTACGGGTGTAGATACGCAGTATTTT.

The genes are TRBV12-3 or TRBV12-4 and TRBJ2-3; D is unresolved. V lost 3 bases and J lost 7, with 11 bases in between. The CDR3 extends over 13 amino acids. In DNA form, the CDR3 reads TGTGCCAGCAGTTTGGCTCCCGTGAATACGCAGTATTTT. Its translation: CASSLAPVNTQYF.

In regard to this clonotype: A much bigger clone sits one base away, suggesting this may be a read error. This sequence joins TRBV27 and TRBJ1-1, with 10 bases that match TRBD1. CDR1 and CDR2 (germline): MNHEY, SMNVEV (reference sequence). V was clipped by 3 bases and J by 7 bases; unmatched bases: 8. The CDR3 spans 15 residues. CDR3 protein: CASSLPGQGISEAFF. As DNA, the CDR3 is TGTGCCAGCAGTTTGCCGGGACAGGGGATAAGTGAAGCTTTCTTT.

As concerns this clonotype: An end of the junction differs from the germline gene, which may be a read error. The chain employs TRBV5-1 and TRBJ1-6, with D possibly matching TRBD1 (6 bases). Germline values: CDR1 SGHRS, CDR2 YFSETQ. The CDR3 is made up of 13 amino acids. This CDR3 reads CASTQGGSSPLHF. CDR3 in DNA: TGCGCCAGCACTCAAGGGGGTAGTTCACCACTCCACTTT.

This clonotype was seen many times. The chain recombines TRBV19 with TRBJ2-1; D unresolved. CDR3 length: 11 amino acids. V lost 6 bases and J 9 bases, leaving 9 bases between the germline ends. Germline CDR1 LNHDA, CDR2 SQIVND (reference sequence). The CDR3 sequence: CASSHRAEQFF. The CDR3 DNA is TGTGCCAGTAGCCACAGAGCTGAGCAGTTCTTC.

Sample share makes this clonotype medium-sized. This rearrangement joins TRBV7-3 to TRBJ2-1, with D possibly matching TRBD2 (7 bases). With 2 bases removed from V and 0 bases from J, the gap between germline ends came to 11 bases. CDR1 and CDR2 (germline): SGHTA, FQGTGA. The CDR3 totals 16 residues. For the CDR3, the DNA is TGTGCCAGCAGCTTAGGGGGCGGGGGCTCCTACAATGAGCAGTTCTTC. Encoded protein: CASSLGGGGSYNEQFF.

The gene calls are TRBV5-6 and TRBJ2-7, with unresolved D. CDR1 and CDR2 (germline): SGHDT, YYEEEE. The CDR3 loop spans 15 amino acids. Trimming pared 0 bases from V and 2 bases from J, leaving 12 bases between. The CDR3 bases are TGTGCCAGCAGCTTGGCCTCGGGCCAGCCCTACGAGCAGTACTTC. The encoded protein is CASSLASGQPYEQYF.

This clonotype has a handful of counts. The CDR3 coding sequence is TGTGCCAGCAGACAAACACAGGGAGGGTCCGGGGAGCTGTTTTTT. Translation: CASRQTQGGSGELFF. This chain joins TRBV11-2 and TRBJ2-2; D might be TRBD2 (7 bases). The CDR3 is 15 amino acids. CDR1 and CDR2 from the germline V gene are SGHAT and FQNNGV. The germline V and J ends were trimmed by 6 bases and 6 bases, with 17 bases remaining between them.

This clonotype is medium-sized (0.01 to 0.1%). The V and J genes are TRBV11-2 and TRBJ2-7; TRBD2 matches 10 bases. CDR1 is SGHAT, CDR2 FQNNGV, per germline. V lost 5 bases, J lost 0 bases, and 10 bases stayed unmatched. This CDR3 spans 17 amino acids. The CDR3 protein is CASSVVGLAGASYEQYF. The CDR3 DNA reads TGTGCCAGCAGCGTCGTTGGGCTAGCGGGAGCCTCCTACGAGCAGTACTTC.

As to this clonotype: Only one base separates this from a far larger clonotype, so it likely reflects a read error. This sequence joins TRBV7-9 and TRBJ1-2; tentatively, D is TRBD1 (5 bases). The CDR3 extends over 16 amino acids. Germline V gene sequence: CDR1 SEHNR, CDR2 FQNEAQ (reference sequence). Trimming removed 1 base from V and 0 bases from J, with 12 bases in between. Here the CDR3 reads CASSLVGTLANYGYTF. For the CDR3, the DNA is TGTGCCAGCAGCTTAGTCGGGACGTTAGCTAACTATGGCTACACCTTC.

Ten or more counts support this clonotype. The chain combines TRBV28 with TRBJ2-5, with D maybe TRBD2 (5 bases). Germline V gene sequence: CDR1 MDHEN, CDR2 SYDVKM. The CDR3 extends over 17 amino acids. Between the trimmed V and J ends, which lost 0 bases and 4 bases, there was a span of 18 bases. The CDR3 DNA is TGTGCCAGCAGTTTATGGGTGCTAGCAAGGACCCGAGAGACCCAGTACTTC. Its translation: CASSLWVLARTRETQYF.

This sequence joins TRBV25-1 and TRBJ2-2, with TRBD1 identical over 7 bases. Germline CDR1 reads MGHDK; CDR2 reads SYGVNS. This CDR3 is built from 13 residues. The trim removed 10 bases at V and 5 bases at J, leaving 7 bases unmatched. This CDR3 is CAIRRQGTGELFF. CDR3 nucleotides: TGTGCCATCAGACGACAGGGTACCGGGGAGCTGTTTTTT. The full variable domain, with the rest looked up from reference TRBV25-1 and TRBJ2-2, is EADIYQTPRYLVIGTGKKITLECSQTMGHDKMYWYQQDPGMELHLIHYSYGVNSTEKGDLSSESTVSRIRTEHFPLTLESARPSHTSQYLCAIRRQGTGELFFGEGSRLTVL.

In its sample, this clonotype was seen many times. This chain connects TRBV18 to TRBJ1-4, with D perhaps matching TRBD1 (5 bases). The V end lost 4 bases, the J end lost 5 bases, and 17 bases lay between the germline ends. The CDR3 contains 16 residues. Germline V gene lookup returns CDR1 KGHSH and CDR2 LQKENI. The CDR3 bases are TGTGCCAGCTCACGCCTAGCCGGGGGGGGAAATGAAAAACTGTTTTTT. Translated: CASSRLAGGGNEKLFF.

Concerning this clonotype itself: At one boundary the junction diverges from the germline segment, which might be a read error. The chain links TRBV6-1 to TRBJ2-2; a weak D match, TRBD2 (5 bases). CDR1 and CDR2 from the germline V gene are MNHNS and SASEGT. This CDR3 is built from 13 residues. The CDR3 here is CASSALNTGELFF. The DNA of the CDR3 is TGTGCCAGCAGTGCGCTTAACACCGGGGAGTTGTTTTTT.

In this sample, this clonotype turned up once. This rearrangement joins TRBV20-1 to TRBJ2-3; TRBD2 matches at 8 bases. The CDR3 spans 15 residues. Germline V gene sequence: CDR1 DFQATT, CDR2 SNEGSKA (reference sequence). J lost 4 bases, V lost 0 bases, and 6 bases had no gene match. CDR3 protein: CSAREVAGRSDTQYF. The CDR3 DNA sequence: TGCAGTGCTAGAGAGGTAGCGGGACGGTCAGATACGCAGTATTTT.

The chain combines TRBV27 with TRBJ2-7; TRBD2 matches 9 bases. CDR3 size: 14 residues. Germline V gene lookup returns CDR1 MNHEY and CDR2 SMNVEV (reference sequence). J gave up 5 bases and V 3 bases, and 5 bases lay outside the gene matches. This CDR3 is CASSFSGRVDEQYF. DNA for the CDR3: TGTGCCAGCAGTTTTAGCGGGAGAGTTGACGAGCAGTACTTC.